The rows below give T cell receptor beta chains drawn from one sample of a study of T-cell reconstitution after alpha-beta-depleted transplantation in children. Each CDR3 protein is one row after TCRdb ran MiXCR on the PCR reads. The top ten hold just under 5% of the sample, which has fewer than 1 million distinct CDR3 sequences, 16% seen once. The input for sequencing was PBMCs, mostly from graft donor cells, taken 360 days after TCRalphabeta/CD19-depleted stem cell transplant. The receptor source for this set is a male patient between 10 and 17 years old who had a stem cell transplant for acute lymphoblastic leukemia, so the T cells may come from the graft donor. The CDR3 runs from the conserved cysteine through the conserved F or W. Fields, in order: CDR3 DNA, CDR3 protein, clone size, J gene, D gene, V gene. A D gene is named only where the DNA matches it firmly. Rows may omit the clone size; those that give it use once, few, many or a size class.

DNA: TGTGCCAGTAAAGACGGGTATTCACCCCTCCACTTT
CDR3: CASKDGYSPLHF
size: medium-sized
J: TRBJ1-6
D: NA
V: TRBV19

DNA: TGTGCCAGCAGTTTTAGGGCAGGAATGAACACTGAAGCTTTCTTT
CDR3: CASSFRAGMNTEAFF
size: few
J: TRBJ1-1
D: NA
V: TRBV12-3/TRBV12-4

DNA: TGTGCCAGTAGTATAGACTCCGGGACTAGCGTATACAATGAGCAGTTCTTC
CDR3: CASSIDSGTSVYNEQFF
size: many
J: TRBJ2-1
D: TRBD2
V: TRBV19

DNA: TGTGCCAGCAGCTTAGTCTGGACCTACGAGCAGTACTTC
CDR3: CASSLVWTYEQYF
size: few
J: TRBJ2-7
D: NA
V: TRBV7-9

DNA: TGCGCCAGTACCTTGACTAGCGGGACCCACGAGCAGTACTTC
CDR3: CASTLTSGTHEQYF
size: NA
J: TRBJ2-7
D: TRBD2
V: TRBV10-2

DNA: TGCGCCAGCAGCCGACTAGCGGTACCGAATGAGCAGTTCTTC
CDR3: CASSRLAVPNEQFF
size: few
J: TRBJ2-1
D: TRBD2
V: TRBV5-1

DNA: TGTGCCCCGGTTGGTAGGAGAGAGACCCAGTACTTC
CDR3: CAPVGRRETQYF
size: NA
J: TRBJ2-5
D: NA
V: TRBV10-3

DNA: TGTGCCAGCAGCCCGCCCGGGACTTTAGACACAGATACGCAGTATTTT
CDR3: CASSPPGTLDTDTQYF
size: NA
J: TRBJ2-3
D: NA
V: TRBV13

DNA: TGTGCCAGCAGCTTAGCGGGGTACAGCACTGAAGCTTTCTTT
CDR3: CASSLAGYSTEAFF
size: few
J: TRBJ1-1
D: NA
V: TRBV11-2

DNA: TGCAGCGTTGAAGAGGACAGGGGGCTGGAGCAGTACTTC
CDR3: CSVEEDRGLEQYF
size: few
J: TRBJ2-7
D: TRBD1
V: TRBV29-1

DNA: TGTGCCAGCAGCAACGGACTAGCGGGAGTCTACGAGCAGTACTTC
CDR3: CASSNGLAGVYEQYF
size: NA
J: TRBJ2-7
D: TRBD2
V: TRBV7-6

DNA: TGTGCCAGCACCAGACAGGGGCACTCCTACGAGCAGTACTTC
CDR3: CASTRQGHSYEQYF
size: few
J: TRBJ2-7
D: TRBD1
V: TRBV12-3/TRBV12-4

DNA: TGCGCCAGCAGCTTGGCAGACTCACCCCTCCACTTT
CDR3: CASSLADSPLHF
size: NA
J: TRBJ1-6
D: NA
V: TRBV5-1

DNA: TGTGCCAGCAGTTTTAGTCGGGCGGGTGTCACAGATACGCAGTATTTT
CDR3: CASSFSRAGVTDTQYF
size: NA
J: TRBJ2-3
D: NA
V: TRBV12-3/TRBV12-4

DNA: TGTGCCAGCAGTTTATCGGGTAACCACGAGCAGTACTTC
CDR3: CASSLSGNHEQYF
size: many
J: TRBJ2-7
D: NA
V: TRBV27

DNA: TGTGCCAGCACGGTAGCGGGAGCGGATACGCAGTATTTT
CDR3: CASTVAGADTQYF
size: NA
J: TRBJ2-3
D: TRBD2
V: TRBV2

DNA: TGTGCCAGCAGCTCAAAGGGGGGTAGCAATCAGCCCCAGCATTTT
CDR3: CASSSKGGSNQPQHF
size: many
J: TRBJ1-5
D: NA
V: TRBV4-2

DNA: TGCAGCGTTGCCTCACAGAGCTCCTACGAGCAGTACTTC
CDR3: CSVASQSSYEQYF
size: many
J: TRBJ2-7
D: NA
V: TRBV29-1

DNA: TGTGCCAGCAGTTACCGGACAGGGGTCTCCAATGAGCAGTTCTTC
CDR3: CASSYRTGVSNEQFF
size: few
J: TRBJ2-1
D: TRBD1
V: TRBV6-2/TRBV6-3

DNA: TGTGCCAGCTCCAACCCGATTGTCGCAAAAGAGACCCAGTACTTC
CDR3: CASSNPIVAKETQYF
size: NA
J: TRBJ2-5
D: NA
V: TRBV7-9

DNA: TGTGCCAGCTCACCACTACACCGAGAGGAGCAGTTCTTC
CDR3: CASSPLHREEQFF
size: NA
J: TRBJ2-1
D: NA
V: TRBV18

DNA: TGCGCCAGCAGCTTGGGACAGCTAAATGAAAAACTGTTTTTT
CDR3: CASSLGQLNEKLFF
size: few
J: TRBJ1-4
D: NA
V: TRBV5-1

DNA: TGCGCCAGCAGCCAAGCTCCAACCCGGGGAAACGAGCAGTACTTC
CDR3: CASSQAPTRGNEQYF
size: NA
J: TRBJ2-7
D: NA
V: TRBV4-1

DNA: TGTGCCATCAGTGGAACAGGGAAGGGGACCCAGTACTTC
CDR3: CAISGTGKGTQYF
size: few
J: TRBJ2-5
D: NA
V: TRBV10-3

DNA: TGTGCCAGCCGAACAGGGGACGGTGAAAAACTGTTTTTT
CDR3: CASRTGDGEKLFF
size: NA
J: TRBJ1-4
D: TRBD1
V: TRBV7-9

DNA: TGCAGCGTTGAAATATCAGGGACTCAGGCGAAGCAGTACTTC
CDR3: CSVEISGTQAKQYF
size: NA
J: TRBJ2-7
D: NA
V: TRBV29-1

DNA: TGTGCCAGCAGCTTAGGTGTACTAGCTGTCTACAATGAGCAGTTCTTC
CDR3: CASSLGVLAVYNEQFF
size: NA
J: TRBJ2-1
D: NA
V: TRBV7-2

DNA: TGTGCCAGCAGCTTTAGCGGGCCAGATACGCAGTATTTT
CDR3: CASSFSGPDTQYF
size: NA
J: TRBJ2-3
D: TRBD2
V: TRBV7-9

DNA: TGCAGTGGGGGCGACAATGAGCAGTTCTTC
CDR3: CSGGDNEQFF
size: few
J: TRBJ2-1
D: NA
V: TRBV20-1

DNA: TGTGCCAGCAGTTTATACAGCTCACCCCTCCACTTT
CDR3: CASSLYSSPLHF
size: NA
J: TRBJ1-6
D: NA
V: TRBV27

DNA: TGCAGTGTGGTCCGGACTAGCACAGATACGCAGTATTTT
CDR3: CSVVRTSTDTQYF
size: few
J: TRBJ2-3
D: NA
V: TRBV20-1

DNA: TGCAGTGCTCCTCCGGGACTCACAACTTACAATGAGCAGTTCTTC
CDR3: CSAPPGLTTYNEQFF
size: many
J: TRBJ2-1
D: NA
V: TRBV20-1

DNA: TGTGCCAGCTCACCGGTCCCCCGAGGGACCTACGAGCAGTACTTC
CDR3: CASSPVPRGTYEQYF
size: NA
J: TRBJ2-7
D: NA
V: TRBV18

DNA: TGTGCCACCAGCAGAGGGTACAATGCAGATGGGAGCAATCAGCCCCAGCATTTT
CDR3: CATSRGYNADGSNQPQHF
size: many
J: TRBJ1-5
D: NA
V: TRBV15

DNA: TGTGCCAGCGGCGGACTAGCCAGCACAGATACGCAGTATTTT
CDR3: CASGGLASTDTQYF
size: NA
J: TRBJ2-3
D: TRBD2
V: TRBV12-3/TRBV12-4

DNA: TGCGCCAGCAGCCAAGTGCCGGGACTAGCAGGTTCCGAGCAGTACTTC
CDR3: CASSQVPGLAGSEQYF
size: few
J: TRBJ2-7
D: TRBD2
V: TRBV4-1

DNA: TGCAGTGCTAGAGATCCGGGACTAGTCCCCTACAATGAGCAGTTCTTC
CDR3: CSARDPGLVPYNEQFF
size: many
J: TRBJ2-1
D: TRBD2
V: TRBV20-1

DNA: TGCAGCGTTGTCCAGGAGAACTATGGCTACACCTTC
CDR3: CSVVQENYGYTF
size: many
J: TRBJ1-2
D: NA
V: TRBV29-1

DNA: TGTGCCAGCAGCTCCGGACCGATACCGTACCAAGAGACCCAGTACTTC
CDR3: CASSSGPIPYQETQYF
size: NA
J: TRBJ2-5
D: NA
V: TRBV12-3/TRBV12-4

DNA: TGCGCCAGCAGCTCCTTAGGAGCGGGAGGGCCCTACGAGCAGTACTTC
CDR3: CASSSLGAGGPYEQYF
size: few
J: TRBJ2-7
D: TRBD2
V: TRBV5-1

DNA: TGTGCTAGTTCGGGGACCGCTGGGACCGGGGAGCTGTTTTTT
CDR3: CASSGTAGTGELFF
size: few
J: TRBJ2-2
D: NA
V: TRBV12-5

DNA: TGTGCCAGCAGCTTATGGTCCGACAGGCAAGAGACCCAGTACTTC
CDR3: CASSLWSDRQETQYF
size: NA
J: TRBJ2-5
D: NA
V: TRBV7-9

DNA: TGTGCCAGCAGCTCCCTTATCACAGATACGCAGTATTTT
CDR3: CASSSLITDTQYF
size: NA
J: TRBJ2-3
D: NA
V: TRBV7-6

DNA: TGTGCCAGCACCGTTAGCGGGAGGTCCTACGAGCAGTACTTC
CDR3: CASTVSGRSYEQYF
size: NA
J: TRBJ2-7
D: TRBD2
V: TRBV12-3/TRBV12-4

DNA: TGTGCCAGCAGCTTGGGACAGGGGGTTCATACGCAGTATTTT
CDR3: CASSLGQGVHTQYF
size: NA
J: TRBJ2-3
D: TRBD1
V: TRBV7-9

DNA: TGCAGTGCTAGAGATGGGGGGGTAGAGTATTTT
CDR3: CSARDGGVEYF
size: few
J: TRBJ2-3
D: TRBD2
V: TRBV20-1

DNA: TGTGCCAGCAGTCAAGGGGGGGGGAGTTTGCCCGGGGAGCTGTTTTTT
CDR3: CASSQGGGSLPGELFF
size: NA
J: TRBJ2-2
D: NA
V: TRBV12-3/TRBV12-4

DNA: TGTGCCAGTCAGGACTCAGGGACCTACGAGCAGTACTTC
CDR3: CASQDSGTYEQYF
size: many
J: TRBJ2-7
D: NA
V: TRBV12-3/TRBV12-4

DNA: TGTGCCAGCAGCTTGATTAGCGGGAGGTCCACAGATACGCAGTATTTT
CDR3: CASSLISGRSTDTQYF
size: few
J: TRBJ2-3
D: TRBD2
V: TRBV7-9

DNA: TGTGCCAGCAGTTTACGGGGGGCAGCCAAAAACATTCAGTACTTC
CDR3: CASSLRGAAKNIQYF
size: few
J: TRBJ2-4
D: NA
V: TRBV28

DNA: TGCAGCGTTGATTTTAGGAGGTACCAAGAGACCCAGTACTTC
CDR3: CSVDFRRYQETQYF
size: NA
J: TRBJ2-5
D: NA
V: TRBV29-1

DNA: TGCAGCGTTATTGACAGGGTTTCCTACAATGAGCAGTTCTTC
CDR3: CSVIDRVSYNEQFF
size: few
J: TRBJ2-1
D: TRBD1
V: TRBV29-1